The clone carrying this T cell receptor beta chain was seen repeatedly, ten times or more. Its antigen is still unknown. This entry belongs to a study of early T cells in non-severe SARS-CoV-2 infection. Study outcomes and limitations: Missing private and CD4 specificities, VDJdb matching favored anti-spike CD8 responses.

The length of the CDR3 is 16 residues. The germline V gene has CDR1 MNHEY and CDR2 SMNVEV (reference sequence). V shed 0 bases and J 10 bases; nucleotides not matched to a gene: 11. TCRdb itself ran the 5' RACE reads through MiXCR, one entry per CDR3 protein. Of 29,000 or so distinct CDR3 sequences listed, 4.5% were seen once; the top ten hold about 6.5%. This chain links TRBV27 with TRBJ2-1, with 8 positions matching TRBD2. The sample taken for sequencing was whole blood. The receptor was isolated from an adult who was a healthcare worker with PCR-confirmed SARS-CoV-2 infection or an uninfected control (not recorded which). The CDR3 region has the DNA TGTGCCAGCAGTTTATCTTTCGGTAGCGGGGCCCGCGAGCAGTTCTTC. It yields the protein CASSLSFGSGAREQFF.